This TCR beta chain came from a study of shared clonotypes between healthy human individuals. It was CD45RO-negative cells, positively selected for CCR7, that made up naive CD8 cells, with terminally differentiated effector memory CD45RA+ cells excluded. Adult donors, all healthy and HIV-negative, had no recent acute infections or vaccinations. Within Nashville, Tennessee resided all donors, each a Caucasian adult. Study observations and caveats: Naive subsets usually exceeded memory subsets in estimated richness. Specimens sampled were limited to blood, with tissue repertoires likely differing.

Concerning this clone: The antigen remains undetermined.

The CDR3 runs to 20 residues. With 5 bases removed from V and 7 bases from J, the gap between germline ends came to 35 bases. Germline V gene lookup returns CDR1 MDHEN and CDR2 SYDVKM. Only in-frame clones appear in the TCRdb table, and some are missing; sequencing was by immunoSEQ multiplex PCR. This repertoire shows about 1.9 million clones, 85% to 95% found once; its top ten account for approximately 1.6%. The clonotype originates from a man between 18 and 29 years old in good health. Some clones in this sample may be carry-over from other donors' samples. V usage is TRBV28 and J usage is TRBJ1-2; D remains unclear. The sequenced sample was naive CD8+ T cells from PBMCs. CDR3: CASSRLPGISKLNELFGYTF. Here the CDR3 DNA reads TGTGCCAGCAGTCGACTTCCGGGAATATCTAAGCTAAATGAGTTGTTTGGCTACACCTTC.